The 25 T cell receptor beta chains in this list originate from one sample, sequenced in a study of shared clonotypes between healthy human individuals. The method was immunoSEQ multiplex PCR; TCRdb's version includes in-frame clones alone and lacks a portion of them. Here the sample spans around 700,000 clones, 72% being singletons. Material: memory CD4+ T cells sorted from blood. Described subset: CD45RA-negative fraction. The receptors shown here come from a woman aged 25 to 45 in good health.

The CDR3 protein is CASSLSSSYHEQYF. CDR3 nucleotides: TGTGCCAGCAGTTTATCGTCTAGCTACCACGAGCAGTACTTC. The chain carries TRBV27 and TRBJ2-7; D possibly corresponds to TRBD2 (5 bases). The V gene lost 0 bases and the J gene lost 5 bases, with 11 bases spanning the gap. CDR3 length: 14 residues. Per the germline V gene, CDR1 is MNHEY and CDR2 is SMNVEV (reference sequence).

The CDR3: CASSATGFRADTQYF. The CDR3 DNA reads TGTGCCAGCAGCGCGACAGGGTTTCGCGCAGATACGCAGTATTTT. The chain links TRBV2 to TRBJ2-3, with TRBD1 matching over 7 bases. Germline CDR1 and CDR2: SNHLY and FYNNEI. The CDR3 has 15 residues. V lost 6 bases, J lost 4 bases, and 10 bases stayed unmatched.

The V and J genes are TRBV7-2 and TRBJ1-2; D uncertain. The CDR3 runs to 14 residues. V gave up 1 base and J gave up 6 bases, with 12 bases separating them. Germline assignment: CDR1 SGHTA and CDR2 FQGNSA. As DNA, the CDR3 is TGTGCCAGCAGCTTAGGTTTGGTGTGGCATGGCTACACCTTC. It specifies CASSLGLVWHGYTF.

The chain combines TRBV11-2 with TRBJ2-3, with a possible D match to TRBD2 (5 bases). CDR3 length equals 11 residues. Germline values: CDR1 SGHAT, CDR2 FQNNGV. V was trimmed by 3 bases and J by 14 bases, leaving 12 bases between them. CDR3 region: CASSFGGSGYF. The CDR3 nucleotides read TGTGCCAGCAGCTTTGGTGGGAGTGGGTATTTT.

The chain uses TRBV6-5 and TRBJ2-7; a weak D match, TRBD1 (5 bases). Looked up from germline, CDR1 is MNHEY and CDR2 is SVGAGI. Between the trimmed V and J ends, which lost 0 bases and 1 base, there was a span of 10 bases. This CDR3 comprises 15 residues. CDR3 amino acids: CASSYSRQLSYEQYF. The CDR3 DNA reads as TGTGCCAGCAGTTACTCTAGACAGTTATCCTACGAGCAGTACTTC.

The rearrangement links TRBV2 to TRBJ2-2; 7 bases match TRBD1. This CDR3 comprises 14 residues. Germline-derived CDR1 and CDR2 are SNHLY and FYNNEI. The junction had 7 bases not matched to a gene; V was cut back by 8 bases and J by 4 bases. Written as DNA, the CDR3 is TGTGCCAGCTTCAGGGGGTCTGGCACCGGGGAGCTGTTTTTT. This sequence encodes CASFRGSGTGELFF. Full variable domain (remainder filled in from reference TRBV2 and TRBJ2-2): EPEVTQTPSHQVTQMGQEVILRCVPISNHLYFYWYRQILGQKVEFLVSFYNNEISEKSEIFDDQFSVERPDGSNFTLKIRSTKLEDSAMYFCASFRGSGTGELFFGEGSRLTVL.

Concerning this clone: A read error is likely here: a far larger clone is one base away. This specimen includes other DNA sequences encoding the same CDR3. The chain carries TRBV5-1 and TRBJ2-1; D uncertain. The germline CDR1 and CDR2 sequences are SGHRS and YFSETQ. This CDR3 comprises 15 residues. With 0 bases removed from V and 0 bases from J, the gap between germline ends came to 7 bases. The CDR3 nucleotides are TGCGCCAGCAGCTTGGGCTCGAGCTCCTACAATGAGCAGTTCTTC. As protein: CASSLGSSSYNEQFF.

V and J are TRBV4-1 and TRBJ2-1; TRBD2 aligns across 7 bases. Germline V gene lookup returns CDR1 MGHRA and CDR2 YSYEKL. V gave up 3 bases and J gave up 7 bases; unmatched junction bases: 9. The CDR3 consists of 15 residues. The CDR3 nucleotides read TGCGCCAGCAGCCAGATACTAGCGAGCGAGAATGAGCAGTTCTTC. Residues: CASSQILASENEQFF.

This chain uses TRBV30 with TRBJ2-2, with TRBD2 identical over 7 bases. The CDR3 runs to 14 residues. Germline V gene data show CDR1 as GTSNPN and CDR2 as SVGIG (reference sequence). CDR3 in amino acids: CSWREGPNTGELFF. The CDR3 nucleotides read TGTTCATGGAGGGAGGGACCTAACACCGGGGAGCTGTTTTTT.

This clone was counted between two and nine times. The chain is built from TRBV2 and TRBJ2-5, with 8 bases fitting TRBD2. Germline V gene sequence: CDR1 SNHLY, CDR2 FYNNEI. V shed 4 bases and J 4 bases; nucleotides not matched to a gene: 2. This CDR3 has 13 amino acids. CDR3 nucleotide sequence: TGTGCCAGCAGTGCCAGCGGGAGAGAGACCCAGTACTTC. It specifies CASSASGRETQYF.

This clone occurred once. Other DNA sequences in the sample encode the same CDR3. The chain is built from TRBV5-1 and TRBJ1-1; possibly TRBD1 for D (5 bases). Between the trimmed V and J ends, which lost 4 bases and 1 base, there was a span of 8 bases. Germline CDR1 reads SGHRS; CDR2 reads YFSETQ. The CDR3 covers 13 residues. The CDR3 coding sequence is TGCGCCAGCAGCCCTGGGGGGAACACTGAAGCTTTCTTT. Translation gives CASSPGGNTEAFF.

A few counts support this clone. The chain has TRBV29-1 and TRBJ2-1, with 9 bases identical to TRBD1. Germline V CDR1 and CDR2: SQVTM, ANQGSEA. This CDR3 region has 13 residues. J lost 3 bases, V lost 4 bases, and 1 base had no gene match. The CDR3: CSVVGQGYNEQFF. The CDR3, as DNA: TGCAGCGTTGTGGGACAGGGCTACAATGAGCAGTTCTTC.

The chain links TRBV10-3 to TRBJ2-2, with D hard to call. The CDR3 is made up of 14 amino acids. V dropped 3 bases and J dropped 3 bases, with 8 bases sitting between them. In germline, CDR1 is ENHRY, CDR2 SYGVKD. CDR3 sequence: CAISDGRDTGELFF. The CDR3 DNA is TGTGCCATCAGTGATGGGCGAGACACCGGGGAGCTGTTTTTT.

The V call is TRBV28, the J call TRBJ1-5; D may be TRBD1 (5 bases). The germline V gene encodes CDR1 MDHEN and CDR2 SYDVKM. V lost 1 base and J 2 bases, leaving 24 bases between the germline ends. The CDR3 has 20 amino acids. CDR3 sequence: CASSLSLSISGAVGNQPQHF. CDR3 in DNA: TGTGCCAGCAGTTTATCTCTCTCCATCTCCGGGGCGGTTGGCAATCAGCCCCAGCATTTT.

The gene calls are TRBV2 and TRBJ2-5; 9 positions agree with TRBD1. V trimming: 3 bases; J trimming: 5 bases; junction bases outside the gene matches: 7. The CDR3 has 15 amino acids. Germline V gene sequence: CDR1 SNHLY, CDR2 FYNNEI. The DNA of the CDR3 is TGTGCCAGCAGTGACTCGGGACAGGGTGGCGAGACCCAGTACTTC. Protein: CASSDSGQGGETQYF.

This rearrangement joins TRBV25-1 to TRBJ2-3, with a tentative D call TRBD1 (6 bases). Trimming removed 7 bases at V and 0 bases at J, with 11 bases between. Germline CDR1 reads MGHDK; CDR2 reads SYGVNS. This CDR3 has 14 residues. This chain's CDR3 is CASIGTSSTDTQYF. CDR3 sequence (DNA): TGTGCCAGCATAGGGACATCTAGCACAGATACGCAGTATTTT. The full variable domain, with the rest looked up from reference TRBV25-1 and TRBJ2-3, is EADIYQTPRYLVIGTGKKITLECSQTMGHDKMYWYQQDPGMELHLIHYSYGVNSTEKGDLSSESTVSRIRTEHFPLTLESARPSHTSQYLCASIGTSSTDTQYFGPGTRLTVL.

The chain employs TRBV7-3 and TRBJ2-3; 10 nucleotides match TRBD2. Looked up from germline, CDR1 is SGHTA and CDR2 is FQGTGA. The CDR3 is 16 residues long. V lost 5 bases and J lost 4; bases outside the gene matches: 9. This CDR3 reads CASSAQAGGPADTQYF. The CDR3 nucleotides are TGTGCCAGCAGCGCCCAAGCGGGAGGGCCGGCAGATACGCAGTATTTT. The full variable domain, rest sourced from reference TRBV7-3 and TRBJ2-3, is GAGVSQTPSNKVTEKGKYVELRCDPISGHTALYWYRQSLGQGPEFLIYFQGTGAADDSGLPNDRFFAVRPEGSVSTLKIQRTERGDSAVYLCASSAQAGGPADTQYFGPGTRLTVL.

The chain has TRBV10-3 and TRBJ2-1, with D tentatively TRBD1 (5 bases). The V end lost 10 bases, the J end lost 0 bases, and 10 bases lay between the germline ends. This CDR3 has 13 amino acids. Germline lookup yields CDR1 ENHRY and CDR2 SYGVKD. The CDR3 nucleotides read TGTGCCACTAGACAGAGCTCCTACAATGAGCAGTTCTTC. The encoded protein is CATRQSSYNEQFF.

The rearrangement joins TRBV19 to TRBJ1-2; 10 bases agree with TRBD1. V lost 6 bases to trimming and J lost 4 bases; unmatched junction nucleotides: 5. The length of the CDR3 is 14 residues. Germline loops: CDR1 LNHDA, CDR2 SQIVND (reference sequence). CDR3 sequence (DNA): TGTGCCAGTAGCTCCGACAGGGGGCCCTATGGCTACACCTTC. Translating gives CASSSDRGPYGYTF.

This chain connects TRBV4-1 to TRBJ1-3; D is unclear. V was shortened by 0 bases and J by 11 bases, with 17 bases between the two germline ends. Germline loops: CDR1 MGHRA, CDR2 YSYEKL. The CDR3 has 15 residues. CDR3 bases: TGCGCCAGCAGCCAAGATTCCACCTCCGGAGTTTCCATATATTTT. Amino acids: CASSQDSTSGVSIYF.

DNA for the CDR3: TGTGCCAGCTCACAACAGGGGTTGTCTGGCTACACCTTC. Translated: CASSQQGLSGYTF. The chain recombines TRBV18 with TRBJ1-2; TRBD1 matches 7 bases. Germline CDR1 is KGHSH and CDR2 is LQKENI. Germline trimming cut 4 bases from V and 7 bases from J; bases unmatched to any gene: 6. This CDR3 comprises 13 residues.

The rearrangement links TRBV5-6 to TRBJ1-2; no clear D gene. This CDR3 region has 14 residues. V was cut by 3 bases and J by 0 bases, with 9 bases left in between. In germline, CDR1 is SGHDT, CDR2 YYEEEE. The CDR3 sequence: CASSSLSANYGYTF. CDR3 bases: TGTGCCAGCAGCTCTCTCAGCGCTAACTATGGCTACACCTTC.

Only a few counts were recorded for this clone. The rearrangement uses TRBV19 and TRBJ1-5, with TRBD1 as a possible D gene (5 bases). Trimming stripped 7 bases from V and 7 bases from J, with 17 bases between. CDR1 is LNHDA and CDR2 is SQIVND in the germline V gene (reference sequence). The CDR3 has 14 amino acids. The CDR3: CASMGEPAPQPQHF. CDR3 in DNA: TGTGCCAGTATGGGGGAACCGGCACCCCAGCCCCAGCATTTT.

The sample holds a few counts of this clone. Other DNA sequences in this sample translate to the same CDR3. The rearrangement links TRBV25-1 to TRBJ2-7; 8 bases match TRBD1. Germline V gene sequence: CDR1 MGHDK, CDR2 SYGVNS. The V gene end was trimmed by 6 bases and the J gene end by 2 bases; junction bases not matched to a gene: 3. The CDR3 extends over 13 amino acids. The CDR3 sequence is CASSRQGTYEQYF. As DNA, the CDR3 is TGTGCCAGCAGCCGACAGGGGACCTACGAGCAGTACTTC.

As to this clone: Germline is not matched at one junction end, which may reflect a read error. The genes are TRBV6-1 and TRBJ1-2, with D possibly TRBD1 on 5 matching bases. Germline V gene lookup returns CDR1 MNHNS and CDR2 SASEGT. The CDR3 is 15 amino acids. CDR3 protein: CASSEGLGGGYGYTF. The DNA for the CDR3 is TGTGCCAGCAGCGAAGGGCTCGGGGGTGGCTATGGCTACACCTTC.